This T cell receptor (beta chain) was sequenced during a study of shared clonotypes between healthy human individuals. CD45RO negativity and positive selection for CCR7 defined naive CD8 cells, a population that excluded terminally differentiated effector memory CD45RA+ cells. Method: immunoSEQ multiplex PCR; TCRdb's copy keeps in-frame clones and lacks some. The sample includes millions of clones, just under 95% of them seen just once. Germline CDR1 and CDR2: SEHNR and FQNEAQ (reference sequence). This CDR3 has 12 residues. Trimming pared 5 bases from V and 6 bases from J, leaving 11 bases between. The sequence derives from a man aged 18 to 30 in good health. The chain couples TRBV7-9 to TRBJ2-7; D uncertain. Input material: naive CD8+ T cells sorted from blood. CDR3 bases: TGTGCCAGCAGCGCAGGACGCCTCGAGCAGTACTTC. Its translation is CASSAGRLEQYF.